The rows below give T cell receptor beta chains drawn from one sample of a study of human T cells and chemical hapten exposure. TCRdb used MiXCR to reprocess the RACE reads, holding one entry per CDR3 protein. The table lists hundreds of thousands of distinct CDR3 sequences, under 6.5% of them singletons. The specimen comprised whole blood, sampled in connection with sensitization to the hapten diphenylcyclopropenone (DPC). The receptors shown here come from a woman younger than 35 with alopecia areata. Some clones in this sample may be carry-over from other donors' samples. Both conserved end residues are part of each CDR3. D genes are given only for firm matches. Rows may omit the clone size; those that give it use once, few, many or a size class.

J | size | D | V | CDR3 | DNA
TRBJ2-7 | - | - | TRBV24-1 | CATTAPIKTNIYEQYF | TGTGCCACCACAGCGCCGATCAAGACGAATATCTACGAGCAGTACTTC
TRBJ2-7 | - | - | TRBV12-5 | CASGLGHSYEQYF | TGTGCTAGTGGTTTGGGACACTCCTACGAGCAGTACTTC
TRBJ1-1 | many | TRBD1 | TRBV28 | CASSPSTGVNTEAFF | TGTGCCAGCAGCCCCTCGACAGGGGTGAACACTGAAGCTTTCTTT
TRBJ2-5 | few | - | TRBV24-1 | CATSGPQETQYF | TGTGCCACCAGCGGGCCGCAAGAGACCCAGTACTTC
TRBJ1-2 | few | - | TRBV18 | CASSLGAGGEGYTF | TGTGCCAGCTCCCTCGGAGCCGGGGGCGAGGGCTACACCTTC
TRBJ1-3 | many | - | TRBV10-3 | CAIRKDIGNTIYF | TGTGCCATCCGAAAAGACATCGGAAACACCATATATTTT
TRBJ1-5 | - | TRBD1 | TRBV2 | CASSLSGQGARPQHF | TGTGCCAGCAGTTTATCGGGACAGGGGGCGCGGCCCCAGCATTTT
TRBJ1-2 | many | - | TRBV18 | CASSPSQGFDYGYTF | TGTGCCAGCTCACCATCTCAGGGATTCGACTATGGCTACACCTTC
TRBJ1-3 | many | - | TRBV4-3 | CASSQDLGAASGNTIYF | TGCGCCAGCAGCCAAGATCTGGGGGCCGCCTCTGGAAACACCATATATTTT
TRBJ1-5 | many | TRBD1 | TRBV18 | CASSLTGEDQPQHF | TGTGCCAGCTCCCTTACAGGGGAGGATCAGCCCCAGCATTTT
TRBJ2-5 | - | - | TRBV12-3/TRBV12-4 | CASTRYKGQETQYF | TGTGCCAGCACCCGGTACAAGGGACAAGAGACCCAGTACTTC
TRBJ2-3 | - | - | TRBV7-2 | CASSPRSSSTDTQYF | TGTGCCAGCAGCCCCCGGAGTAGCAGCACAGATACGCAGTATTTT
TRBJ2-7 | many | - | TRBV29-1 | CSVPAAGFGEQYF | TGCAGCGTGCCCGCCGCAGGGTTTGGCGAGCAGTACTTC
TRBJ1-3 | many | - | TRBV3-1 | CASSFGRWLSGNTIYF | TGTGCCAGCAGCTTCGGACGGTGGCTCTCTGGAAACACCATATATTTT
TRBJ1-4 | few | - | TRBV7-2 | CASSLWDYQVNEKLFF | TGTGCCAGCAGCTTATGGGACTATCAAGTTAATGAAAAACTGTTTTTT
TRBJ2-5 | many | - | TRBV7-4 | CASSLGCQETQYF | TGTGCCAGCAGCTTAGGTTGCCAAGAGACCCAGTACTTC